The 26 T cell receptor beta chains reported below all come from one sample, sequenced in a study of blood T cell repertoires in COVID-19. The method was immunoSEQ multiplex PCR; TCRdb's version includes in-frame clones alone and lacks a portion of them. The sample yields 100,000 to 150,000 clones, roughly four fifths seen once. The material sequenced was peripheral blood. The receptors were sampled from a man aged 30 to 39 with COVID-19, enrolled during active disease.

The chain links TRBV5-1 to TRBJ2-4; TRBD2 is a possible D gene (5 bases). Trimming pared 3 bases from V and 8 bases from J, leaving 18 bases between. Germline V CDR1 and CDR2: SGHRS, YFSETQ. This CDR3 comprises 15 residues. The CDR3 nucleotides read TGCGCCAGCAGCTCCCTCGGACTTGCTTGGGACATTCAGTACTTC. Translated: CASSSLGLAWDIQYF.

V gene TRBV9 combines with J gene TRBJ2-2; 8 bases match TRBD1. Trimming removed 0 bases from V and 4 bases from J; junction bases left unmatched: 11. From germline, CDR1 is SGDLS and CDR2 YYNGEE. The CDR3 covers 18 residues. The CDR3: CASSVGTGRLAGTGELFF. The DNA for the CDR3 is TGTGCCAGCAGCGTAGGGACAGGGAGACTCGCCGGCACCGGGGAGCTGTTTTTT.

CDR3 in DNA: TGTGCCAGCCGGACGGGGAATCAGCCCCAGCATTTT. It translates to CASRTGNQPQHF. The rearrangement uses TRBV28 and TRBJ1-5; D is unresolved. The CDR3 has 12 residues. The germline CDR1 and CDR2 sequences are MDHEN and SYDVKM. V was trimmed by 8 bases and J by 4 bases, leaving 9 bases between them.

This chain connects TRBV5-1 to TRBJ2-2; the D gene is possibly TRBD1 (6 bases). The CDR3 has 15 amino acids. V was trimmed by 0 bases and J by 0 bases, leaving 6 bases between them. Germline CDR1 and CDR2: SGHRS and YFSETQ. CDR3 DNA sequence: TGCGCCAGCAGCTTGGGGACAGCGAACACCGGGGAGCTGTTTTTT. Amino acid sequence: CASSLGTANTGELFF. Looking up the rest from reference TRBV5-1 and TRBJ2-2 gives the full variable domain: KAGVTQTPRYLIKTRGQQVTLSCSPISGHRSVSWYQQTPGQGLQFLFEYFSETQRNKGNFPGRFSGRQFSNSRSEMNVSTLELGDSALYLCASSLGTANTGELFFGEGSRLTVL.

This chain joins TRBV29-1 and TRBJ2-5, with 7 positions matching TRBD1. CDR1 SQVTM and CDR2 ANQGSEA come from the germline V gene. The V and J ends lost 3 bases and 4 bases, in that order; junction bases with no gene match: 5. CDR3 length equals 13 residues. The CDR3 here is CSVDQQGRETQYF. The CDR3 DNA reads TGCAGCGTTGACCAACAGGGGCGAGAGACCCAGTACTTC.

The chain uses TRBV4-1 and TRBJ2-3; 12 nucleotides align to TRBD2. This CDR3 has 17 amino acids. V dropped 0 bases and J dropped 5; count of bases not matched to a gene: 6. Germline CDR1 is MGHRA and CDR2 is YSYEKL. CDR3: CASSQDQGLAGRDTQYF. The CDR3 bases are TGCGCCAGCAGCCAAGATCAAGGACTAGCGGGAAGAGATACGCAGTATTTT.

The CDR3: CASNPGTGIFQTQYF. DNA for the CDR3: TGTGCCAGTAACCCCGGGACAGGGATCTTCCAGACCCAGTACTTC. The V call is TRBV19, the J call TRBJ2-5, with 9 bases that match TRBD1. Germline CDR1 LNHDA, CDR2 SQIVND (reference sequence). CDR3 size: 15 residues. V lost 7 bases, J lost 6 bases, and 12 bases stayed unmatched.

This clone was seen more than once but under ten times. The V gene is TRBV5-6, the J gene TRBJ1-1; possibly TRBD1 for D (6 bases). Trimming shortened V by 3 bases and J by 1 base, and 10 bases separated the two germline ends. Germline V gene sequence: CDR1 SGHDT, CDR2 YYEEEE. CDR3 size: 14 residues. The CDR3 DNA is TGTGCCAGCAGCTGGGGGCCGGAGAACACTGAAGCTTTCTTT. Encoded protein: CASSWGPENTEAFF.

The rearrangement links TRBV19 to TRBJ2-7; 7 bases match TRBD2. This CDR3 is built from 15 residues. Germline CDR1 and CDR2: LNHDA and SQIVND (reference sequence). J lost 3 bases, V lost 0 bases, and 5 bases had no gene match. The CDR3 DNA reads TGTGCCAGTAGTATAGATTGGGTAGCGGGCTACGAGCAGTACTTC. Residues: CASSIDWVAGYEQYF.

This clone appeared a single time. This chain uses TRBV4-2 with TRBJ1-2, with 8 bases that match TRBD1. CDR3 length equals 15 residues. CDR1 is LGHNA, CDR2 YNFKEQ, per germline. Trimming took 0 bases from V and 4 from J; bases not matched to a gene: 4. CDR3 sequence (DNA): TGTGCCAGCAGCCAAGACGGGACAGGTCTCTATGGCTACACCTTC. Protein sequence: CASSQDGTGLYGYTF.

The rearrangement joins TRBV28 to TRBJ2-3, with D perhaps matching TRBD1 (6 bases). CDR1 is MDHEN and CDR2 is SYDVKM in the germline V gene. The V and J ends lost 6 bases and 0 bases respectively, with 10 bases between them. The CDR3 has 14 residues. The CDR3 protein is CASSLDRSTDTQYF. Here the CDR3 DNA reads TGTGCCAGCAGCCTGGACAGAAGCACAGATACGCAGTATTTT.

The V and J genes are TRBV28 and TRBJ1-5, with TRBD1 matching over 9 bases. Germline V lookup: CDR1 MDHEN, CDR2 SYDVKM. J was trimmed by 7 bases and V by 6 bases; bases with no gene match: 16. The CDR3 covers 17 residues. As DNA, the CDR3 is TGTGCCAGCAGCCTCCGAGGGACAGGGCGGCGGAAGCAGCCCCAGCATTTT. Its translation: CASSLRGTGRRKQPQHF.

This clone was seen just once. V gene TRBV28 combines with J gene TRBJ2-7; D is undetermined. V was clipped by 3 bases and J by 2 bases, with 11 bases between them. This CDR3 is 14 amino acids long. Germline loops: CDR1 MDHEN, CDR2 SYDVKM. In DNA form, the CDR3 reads TGTGCCAGCAGTTTGATAAATGTAGCCTACGAGCAGTACTTC. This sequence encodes CASSLINVAYEQYF.

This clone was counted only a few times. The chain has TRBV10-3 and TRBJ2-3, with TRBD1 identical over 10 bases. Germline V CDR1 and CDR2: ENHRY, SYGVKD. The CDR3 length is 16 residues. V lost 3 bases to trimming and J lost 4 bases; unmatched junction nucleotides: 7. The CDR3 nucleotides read TGTGCCATCAGTGAAGAGAGAGGGACAGGGGCAGATACGCAGTATTTT. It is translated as CAISEERGTGADTQYF.

CDR3 region: CASSLVRGASTEAFF. The CDR3, as DNA: TGTGCCAGCAGCTTGGTCCGGGGGGCAAGCACTGAAGCTTTCTTT. The rearrangement joins TRBV5-4 to TRBJ1-1; tentative D call: TRBD1 (6 bases). CDR3 length: 15 amino acids. Deletions cut 0 bases from V and 4 bases from J, with 13 bases between. The germline gives CDR1 SGHNT, CDR2 YYREEE (reference sequence).

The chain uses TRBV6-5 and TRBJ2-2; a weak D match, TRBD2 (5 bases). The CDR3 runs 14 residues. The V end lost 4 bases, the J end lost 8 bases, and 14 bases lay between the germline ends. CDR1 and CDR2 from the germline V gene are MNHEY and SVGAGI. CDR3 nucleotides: TGTGCCAGCAGTTTCGAGCGGAAGAGGGGGGAGCTGTTTTTT. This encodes CASSFERKRGELFF.

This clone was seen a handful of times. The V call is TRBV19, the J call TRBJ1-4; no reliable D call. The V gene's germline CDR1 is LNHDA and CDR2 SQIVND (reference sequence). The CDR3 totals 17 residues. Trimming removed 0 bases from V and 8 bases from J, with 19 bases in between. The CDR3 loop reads CASSIDLWTQGSEKLFF. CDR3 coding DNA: TGTGCCAGTAGTATAGATCTTTGGACTCAAGGAAGCGAAAAACTGTTTTTT. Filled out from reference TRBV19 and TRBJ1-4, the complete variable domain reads DGGITQSPKYLFRKEGQNVTLSCEQNLNHDAMYWYRQDPGQGLRLIYYSQIVNDFQKGDIAEGYSVSREKKESFPLTVTSAQKNPTAFYLCASSIDLWTQGSEKLFFGSGTQLSVL.

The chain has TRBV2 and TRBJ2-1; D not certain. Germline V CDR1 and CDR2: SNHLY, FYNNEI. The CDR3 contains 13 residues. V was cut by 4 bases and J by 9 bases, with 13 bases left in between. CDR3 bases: TGTGCCAGCAGTGGCCAAAGCGCTGGTGAGCAGTTCTTC. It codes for CASSGQSAGEQFF.

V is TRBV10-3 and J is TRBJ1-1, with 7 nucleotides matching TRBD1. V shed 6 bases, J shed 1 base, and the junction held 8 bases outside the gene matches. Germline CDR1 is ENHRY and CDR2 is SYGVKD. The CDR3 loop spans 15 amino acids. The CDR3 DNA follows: TGTGCCATCAGCAGTGGACAGGCTCAGAACACTGAAGCTTTCTTT. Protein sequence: CAISSGQAQNTEAFF.

CDR3 sequence (DNA): TGTGCCAGCAGCTTGGATCAGTACCAAGAGACCCAGTACTTC. This codes for CASSLDQYQETQYF. The gene calls are TRBV5-8 and TRBJ2-5; no reliable D call. The CDR3 totals 14 residues. V shed 0 bases and J shed 0 bases, with 6 bases lying between them. Germline values: CDR1 SGHTS, CDR2 YDEGEE.

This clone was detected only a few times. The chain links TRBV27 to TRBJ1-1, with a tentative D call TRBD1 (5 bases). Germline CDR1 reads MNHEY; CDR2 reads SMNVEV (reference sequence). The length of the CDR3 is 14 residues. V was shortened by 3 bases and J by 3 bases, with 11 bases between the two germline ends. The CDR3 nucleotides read TGTGCCAGCAGTTTTGGTGGGGGGGACACTGAAGCTTTCTTT. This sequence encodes CASSFGGGDTEAFF.

CDR3 nucleotide sequence: TGTGCCAGCAGCAAAGATAAGACGGGAGGGCCCACAGATACGCAGTATTTT. Protein product: CASSKDKTGGPTDTQYF. The rearrangement joins TRBV21-1 to TRBJ2-3; the D call in the table, TRBD2, was not verified against the DNA. TRBV21-1 constitutes a pseudogene. The CDR3 extends over 17 amino acids.

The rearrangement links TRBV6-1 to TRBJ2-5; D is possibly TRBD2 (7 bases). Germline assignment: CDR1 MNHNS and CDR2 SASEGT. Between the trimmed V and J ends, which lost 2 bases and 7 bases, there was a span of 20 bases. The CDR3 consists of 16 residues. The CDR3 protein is CASSEYRGGAVGTQYF. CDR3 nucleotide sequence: TGTGCCAGCAGTGAATATCGAGGGGGGGCCGTAGGGACCCAGTACTTC.

CDR3 bases: TGTGCCAGCAGTTTAGTCAGGGTAGGGGTAAACTATGGCTACACCTTC. Translating it yields CASSLVRVGVNYGYTF. This chain links TRBV28 with TRBJ1-2; a weak D match, TRBD1 (5 bases). CDR1 is MDHEN, CDR2 SYDVKM, per germline. The V gene lost 2 bases and the J gene lost 2 bases, with 15 bases spanning the gap. The CDR3 has 16 amino acids.

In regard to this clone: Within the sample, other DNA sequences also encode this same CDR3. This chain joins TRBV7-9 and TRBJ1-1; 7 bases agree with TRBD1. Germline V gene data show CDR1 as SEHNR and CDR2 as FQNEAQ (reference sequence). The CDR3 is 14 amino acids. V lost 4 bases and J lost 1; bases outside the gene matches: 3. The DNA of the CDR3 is TGTGCCAGCAGCTACGACAGGGCGAACACTGAAGCTTTCTTT. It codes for CASSYDRANTEAFF.

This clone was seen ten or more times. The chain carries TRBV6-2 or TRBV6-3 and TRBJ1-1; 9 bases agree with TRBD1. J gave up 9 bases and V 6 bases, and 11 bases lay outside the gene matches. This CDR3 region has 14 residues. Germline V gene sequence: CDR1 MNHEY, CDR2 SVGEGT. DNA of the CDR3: TGTGCCAGCAGCGCTATAACAGGGGGCTGGAAAGCTTTCTTT. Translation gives CASSAITGGWKAFF.